These T cell receptor beta chains were read from a single sample in a study of T-cell reconstitution after alpha-beta-depleted transplantation in children. TCRdb called the PCR reads again in MiXCR, with one record for every CDR3 protein. The data hold 500,000 to 600,000 distinct CDR3 sequences, with about 17% observed a single time. The sequencing here drew on PBMCs from the stem cell graft donor, taken from the stem cell graft. The receptors derive from a human donor who donated a stem cell graft to a child with acute lymphoblastic leukemia. Both conserved end residues are part of each CDR3. D genes are given only for firm matches. Part of the rows lack a size; the others show once, few, many or a class for expanded clones.

NA	TRBV10-3	TRBJ2-4	NA	TGTGCCATCAGTGAACAAGCGGCGGAGATGGGGTGGGACATTCAGTACTTC	CAISEQAAEMGWDIQYF
NA	TRBV7-6	TRBJ2-3	TRBD2	TGTGCCAGCAGCTTCCTAGCGGGATCTAGCACAGATACGCAGTATTTT	CASSFLAGSSTDTQYF
NA	TRBV15	TRBJ1-1	NA	TGTGCCACCAGCCGCAGACAGAGCACTGAAGCTTTCTTT	CATSRRQSTEAFF
few	TRBV7-6	TRBJ2-1	NA	TGTGCCAGCAGCCTCCTCCCTTCCAATGAGCAGTTCTTC	CASSLLPSNEQFF
NA	TRBV10-1	TRBJ2-1	NA	TGCGCCAGCAGTGATTTCGGACAAGGGCAGTTCTTC	CASSDFGQGQFF
NA	TRBV7-8	TRBJ2-7	NA	TGTGCCACGCTCCTCGGGGGAATGAGCTCCTACGAGCAGTACTTC	CATLLGGMSSYEQYF
few	TRBV9	TRBJ1-1	NA	TGTGCCAGCAGCACGGCAAAGGGGCGCGCGGGCATGAACACTGAAGCTTTCTTT	CASSTAKGRAGMNTEAFF
many	TRBV11-2	TRBJ2-1	TRBD1	TGTGCCAGCAGCTTAGGAGGGACAGGGGGCCACAATGAGCAGTTCTTC	CASSLGGTGGHNEQFF
few	TRBV6-4	TRBJ2-3	TRBD2	TGTGCCAGCAGTGAGACCCCTATCCCTAGCGGGAGCACAGATACGCAGTATTTT	CASSETPIPSGSTDTQYF
few	TRBV2	TRBJ2-1	TRBD2	TGTGCCACCTTTTATTCGGGACTAGCGGGAGGTTCCTACAATGAGCAGTTCTTC	CATFYSGLAGGSYNEQFF
NA	TRBV6-1	TRBJ2-5	NA	TGTGCCTCCCAGGTCTCCTGGCAGCAAGAGACCCAGTACTTC	CASQVSWQQETQYF
few	TRBV15	TRBJ2-3	NA	TGTGCCACCAGCAGAGAGGCAGGTAGCACAGATACGCAGTATTTT	CATSREAGSTDTQYF
few	TRBV5-1	TRBJ2-1	TRBD2	TGCGCCAGCAGCTCGGGACTAGCGGGTTTGTCCTACAATGAGCAGTTCTTC	CASSSGLAGLSYNEQFF
few	TRBV6-1	TRBJ2-7	NA	TGTGCCAGCACCCTCACCCCGGGACGGGGACGCTACGAGCAGTACTTC	CASTLTPGRGRYEQYF
few	TRBV5-1	TRBJ2-6	NA	TGCGCCAGCAGCTTGGTCTCGGACTCTGGGGCCAACGTCCTGACTTTC	CASSLVSDSGANVLTF
NA	TRBV29-1	TRBJ2-1	NA	TGCAGCGTTGTCGGGACACATTACAATGAGCAGTTCTTC	CSVVGTHYNEQFF
NA	TRBV2	TRBJ2-2	TRBD1	TGTGCCAGCCGAGGGACAGGGTCCATCACCGGGGAGCTGTTTTTT	CASRGTGSITGELFF
few	TRBV4-2	TRBJ2-1	NA	TGTGCCAGCAGCCAAGTCGGTGGGGGAAGAGGACCCTACAATGAGCAGTTCTTC	CASSQVGGGRGPYNEQFF
many	TRBV7-9	TRBJ1-2	TRBD1	TGTGCCAGCAGCTTGGGACAGGGGGATGGCTACACCTTC	CASSLGQGDGYTF
few	TRBV12-3/TRBV12-4	TRBJ1-4	TRBD1	TGTGCCAGCAGTCCCGGGACAGGGTTTTTCGGACTGTTTTTT	CASSPGTGFFGLFF
NA	TRBV7-9	TRBJ1-2	TRBD1	TGTGCCAGCAGCTTAGCGGACAGGGGGTATGGCTACACCTTC	CASSLADRGYGYTF
NA	TRBV9	TRBJ1-1	NA	TGTGCCAGCAGCGTAGTTATGACGAGGCCTGAAGCTTTCTTT	CASSVVMTRPEAFF
NA	TRBV4-2	TRBJ2-1	NA	TGTGCCAGCAAGGCGGGACTTGATCCCTACAATGAGCAGTTCTTC	CASKAGLDPYNEQFF
few	TRBV7-9	TRBJ2-3	NA	TGTGCCAGCAGCTCCCAGGGAAGTCCAAATACGCAGTATTTT	CASSSQGSPNTQYF
NA	TRBV5-1	TRBJ2-3	NA	TGCGCCAGTTATAAACGGGACACAGATACGCAGTATTTT	CASYKRDTDTQYF
few	TRBV9	TRBJ2-5	TRBD1	TGTGCCAGCAGACCTACAGGGGACAACCAAGAGACCCAGTACTTC	CASRPTGDNQETQYF
NA	TRBV18	TRBJ2-3	TRBD2	TGTGCCAGCTCACCACCGACTAGCGGGAACTTAAACACAGATACGCAGTATTTT	CASSPPTSGNLNTDTQYF
few	TRBV15	TRBJ2-5	NA	TGTGCCACCAGCACCTGGACAGCAGGCAGGATATTGGCCCAGTACTTC	CATSTWTAGRILAQYF
NA	TRBV20-1	TRBJ2-4	NA	TGCAGTGCTAGAATTCCCGGGGAAAACATTCAGTACTTC	CSARIPGENIQYF
few	TRBV5-5	TRBJ1-1	TRBD1	TGTGCCAGCAGCCCCTACAGGGGCCTTAACACTGAAGCTTTCTTT	CASSPYRGLNTEAFF
few	TRBV5-6	TRBJ2-7	TRBD1	TGTGCCAGCAGCGGGACAGGGGACGAGCAGTACTTC	CASSGTGDEQYF
NA	TRBV5-1	TRBJ2-1	NA	TGCGCCAGCAGCTACGGAAGGGGGGGAGGGACCTACAATGAGCAGTTCTTC	CASSYGRGGGTYNEQFF
few	TRBV12-3/TRBV12-4	TRBJ2-5	NA	TGTGCCAGCAGTTTAGCGATAACCAGTGGGGAGACCCAGTACTTC	CASSLAITSGETQYF
once	TRBV27	TRBJ2-1	NA	TGTGCCAGCAGTTTATCTCTGTTTAGGTCCTACAATGAGCAGTTCTTC	CASSLSLFRSYNEQFF
many	TRBV9	TRBJ2-1	NA	TGTGCCAGCAGCGCAGGAGGGAAATCCTACAATGAGCAGTTCTTC	CASSAGGKSYNEQFF
few	TRBV20-1	TRBJ2-1	NA	TGCAGTGCTAGCGGCTACGGTGGCTCAGGCAATGAGCAGTTCTTC	CSASGYGGSGNEQFF
NA	TRBV12-3/TRBV12-4	TRBJ2-7	TRBD2	TGTGCCAGCAGTTCCGCGGGAGACACCTACGAGCAGTACTTC	CASSSAGDTYEQYF
few	TRBV12-3/TRBV12-4	TRBJ2-7	NA	TGTGCCAGCAGTCCCTATCGGCGGGGCACCCGCTCCTACGAGCAGTACTTC	CASSPYRRGTRSYEQYF
NA	TRBV20-1	TRBJ2-7	TRBD2	TGCAGTGCTAGAGATCTCGACAGACGGACTAGCGGATCCTACGAGCAGTACTTC	CSARDLDRRTSGSYEQYF
NA	TRBV7-8	TRBJ2-7	NA	TGTGCCAGCAGCTTAGCGCGGAATGGCCTCTACGAGCAGTACTTC	CASSLARNGLYEQYF
NA	TRBV4-2	TRBJ2-3	NA	TGTGCCAGCAGCCAAGATCTAAGGTCTTATCGTCAGGGTACGCAGTATTTT	CASSQDLRSYRQGTQYF
few	TRBV5-1	TRBJ1-2	TRBD1	TGCGCCAGCCGGGGACAGGGTGGTGATGGCTACACCTTC	CASRGQGGDGYTF
NA	TRBV20-1	TRBJ2-4	NA	TGCAGTGCAGGGCCGGTCGCATCCAAAAACATTCAGTACTTC	CSAGPVASKNIQYF
few	TRBV20-1	TRBJ1-5	NA	TGCAGTGCAAGGTACAGGAACACTCAGCCCCAGCATTTT	CSARYRNTQPQHF
few	TRBV4-1	TRBJ2-1	TRBD2	TGCGCCAGCAGCCAGCCCCGACTAGCGGGGAATGAGCAGTTCTTC	CASSQPRLAGNEQFF
NA	TRBV12-3/TRBV12-4	TRBJ1-3	NA	TGTGCCAGCAGTTTATTTCCAGGGGCGGGAGGAAACACCATATATTTT	CASSLFPGAGGNTIYF
few	TRBV20-1	TRBJ2-7	TRBD2	TGCAGTGCCAGACTAGCCACCTACGAGCAGTACTTC	CSARLATYEQYF
NA	TRBV20-1	TRBJ2-5	TRBD2	TGCAGTGCTAGAGATGCCCCGGGGGAGCGGGATCAAGAGACCCAGTACTTC	CSARDAPGERDQETQYF
few	TRBV5-1	TRBJ1-4	NA	TGCGCCAGCAGCCCTTCGTACGGAAATGAAAAACTGTTTTTT	CASSPSYGNEKLFF
few	TRBV5-1	TRBJ2-1	TRBD2	TGCGCCAGCAGCTTGAAATGGCGGGAGGGCATTGCGGTAAATGAGCAGTTCTTC	CASSLKWREGIAVNEQFF
NA	TRBV4-1	TRBJ1-1	NA	TGCGCCAGCAGCCAGGTGGGCGACTTGCAAGCTTTCTTT	CASSQVGDLQAFF
NA	TRBV11-2	TRBJ2-1	TRBD2	TGTGCCAGCACCCTCTTAACTAGCGGGGAGAACAATGAGCAGTTCTTC	CASTLLTSGENNEQFF
few	TRBV10-3	TRBJ2-5	NA	TGTGCCATCAGTGAACCCGGGAAAGAGACCCAGTACTTC	CAISEPGKETQYF
NA	TRBV29-1	TRBJ1-1	TRBD1	TGCAGCGTGAAAGGGACAGTCCAAACTGAAGCTTTGTTT	CSVKGTVQTEALF
NA	TRBV7-9	TRBJ2-7	NA	TGTGCCAGCACCATAGGGCTTCCCTACGAGCAGTACTTC	CASTIGLPYEQYF
few	TRBV27	TRBJ1-1	NA	TGTGCCAGCAGTTTGGCCAGCTGGAACACTGAAGCTTTCTTT	CASSLASWNTEAFF
few	TRBV6-5	TRBJ2-1	TRBD2	TGTGCCAGCAGGTCGACTAGCGGGAGTAATGAGCAGTTCTTC	CASRSTSGSNEQFF
NA	TRBV15	TRBJ2-7	NA	TGTGCCACCAGCAGAGATAGGGGGATTGACGAGCAGTACTTC	CATSRDRGIDEQYF
many	TRBV7-9	TRBJ2-3	NA	TGTGCCAGCAGCCGAGGGGGCACAGATACGCAGTATTTT	CASSRGGTDTQYF